This T cell receptor beta chain is drawn from a study of blood T cell repertoires in COVID-19. Trimming removed 0 bases at V and 7 bases at J, with 8 bases between. The CDR3 spans 13 residues. Per the germline V gene, CDR1 is SGHRS and CDR2 is YFSETQ. Using immunoSEQ multiplex PCR, the repertoire was profiled, and TCRdb retains in-frame clones only, with some absent. The data show about 220,000 clones, approximately 80% seen once. The sequenced sample consisted of PBMCs or T cells enriched from blood (not recorded which). The sequence derives from a woman aged 55-69 years who had recovered from COVID-19. The rearrangement links TRBV5-1 to TRBJ1-5, with D perhaps TRBD1 (5 bases). The CDR3 loop is CASSLAGGQPQHF. DNA for the CDR3: TGCGCCAGCAGCTTGGCCGGGGGACAGCCCCAGCATTTT.